This T cell receptor (beta chain) was recorded in a study of blood T cell repertoires in COVID-19. Whole-study context: Sites in the United States, Italy and Spain provided acute and convalescent COVID-19 samples. T cells, B-cell-depleted T cells, or PBMCs provided the cDNA or gDNA that served as material.

The authors' processing: Researchers report that nucleated cell counts were estimated from reference gene primer amplification. Assay used: immunoSEQ multiplex PCR; TCRdb lists only in-frame clones, some missing. D and trimming come from the DNA, and the V and J calls and clone size come from that table. The table shows about 290,000 clones, with under 90% occurring only once. CDR1 and CDR2 (germline): MGHRA, YSYEKL. With V trimmed by 4 bases and J by 4 bases, 9 bases remained unmatched. The CDR3 is 16 amino acids. The specimen was peripheral blood. This chain uses TRBV4-1 with TRBJ2-2, with 7 bases aligning to TRBD1. This clonotype was sampled from a woman aged 40 to 49 who had recovered from COVID-19. The CDR3 DNA follows: TGCGCCAGCAGCCGATGGGACAGAACATCCACCGGGGAGCTGTTTTTT. Amino acid sequence: CASSRWDRTSTGELFF.